Following are 12 T cell receptor beta chains from one sample sequenced in a study of shared clonotypes between healthy human individuals. Clones were read by immunoSEQ multiplex PCR, and TCRdb kept only the in-frame ones, dropping some. The data hold hundreds of thousands of clones, with 80% to 95% observed a single time. Naive CD8 populations comprised CD45RO-negative cells positively selected for CCR7, excluding terminally differentiated effector memory CD45RA+ cells. Sequences were obtained from naive CD8+ T cells sorted from blood. These receptors all stem from a man aged 25 to 40 in good health.

The genes are TRBV7-8 and TRBJ2-1; TRBD2 aligns across 9 bases. CDR1 and CDR2 (germline): SGHVS, FQNEAQ. The CDR3 runs 15 residues. V dropped 1 base and J dropped 9; count of bases not matched to a gene: 7. Here the CDR3 DNA reads TGTGCCAGCAGCTTAGGCCTAGCGGGGAAGGGTGAGCAGTTCTTC. Residues: CASSLGLAGKGEQFF. Filled out from reference TRBV7-8 and TRBJ2-1, the complete variable domain reads GAGVSQSPRYKVAKRGQDVALRCDPISGHVSLFWYQQALGQGPEFLTYFQNEAQLDKSGLPSDRFFAERPEGSVSTLKIQRTQQEDSAVYLCASSLGLAGKGEQFFGPGTRLTVL.

The chain couples TRBV2 to TRBJ1-4; 7 positions agree with TRBD1. V shed 3 bases and J 7 bases; nucleotides not matched to a gene: 5. Germline values: CDR1 SNHLY, CDR2 FYNNEI. CDR3 length: 14 amino acids. CDR3 residues: CASSDTGVGEKLFF. The CDR3 DNA is TGTGCCAGCAGTGACACAGGGGTGGGTGAAAAACTGTTTTTT.

This chain uses TRBV7-9 with TRBJ2-7, with D tentatively TRBD1 (6 bases). V was clipped by 6 bases and J by 1 base, with 13 bases between them. Germline V gene lookup returns CDR1 SEHNR and CDR2 FQNEAQ (reference sequence). The CDR3 extends over 14 amino acids. For the CDR3, the DNA is TGTGCCAGCAGACAACTGGACAGATCCTACGAGCAGTACTTC. Protein sequence: CASRQLDRSYEQYF.

The chain combines TRBV4-3 with TRBJ1-2; 9 bases line up with TRBD1. The germline CDR1 and CDR2 sequences are LGHNA and YSLEER. Trimming took 1 base from V and 4 from J; bases not matched to a gene: 7. The CDR3 sequence is 16 residues long. The CDR3 DNA is TGCGCCAGCAGCCAAGGGACAGGGGCGTCTTCCTATGGCTACACCTTC. This codes for CASSQGTGASSYGYTF.

The chain uses TRBV28 and TRBJ2-1, with 9 bases fitting TRBD1. The V gene's germline CDR1 is MDHEN and CDR2 SYDVKM. Trimming cost V 6 bases and J 4 bases; bases outside gene matches: 4. The CDR3 consists of 14 residues. CDR3 DNA: TGTGCCAGCAGACCGGGACAGGGATACAATGAGCAGTTCTTC. This codes for CASRPGQGYNEQFF.

This rearrangement joins TRBV28 to TRBJ2-1; 7 bases agree with TRBD2. V was clipped by 3 bases and J by 6 bases; unmatched bases: 8. Per the germline V gene, CDR1 is MDHEN and CDR2 is SYDVKM. This CDR3 contains 15 residues. The CDR3 here is CASSFWTSGPNEQFF. CDR3 DNA sequence: TGTGCCAGCAGTTTTTGGACTAGTGGCCCCAATGAGCAGTTCTTC.

V gene TRBV19 combines with J gene TRBJ2-1; D is uncertain. Germline V gene sequence: CDR1 LNHDA, CDR2 SQIVND (reference sequence). V lost 8 bases, J lost 8 bases, and 10 bases lay in between. The CDR3 has 11 residues. As DNA, the CDR3 is TGTGCCAGTTCGATGGGTCATGAGCAGTTCTTC. It specifies CASSMGHEQFF. Combining the CDR3 with reference TRBV19 and TRBJ2-1 gives the whole variable domain DGGITQSPKYLFRKEGQNVTLSCEQNLNHDAMYWYRQDPGQGLRLIYYSQIVNDFQKGDIAEGYSVSREKKESFPLTVTSAQKNPTAFYLCASSMGHEQFFGPGTRLTVL.

This clone is a singleton in its sample. The CDR3, as DNA: TGTGCCAGCAGCCGAGGGGGGGATACGCAGTATTTT. Its protein product is CASSRGGDTQYF. This chain uses TRBV6-5 with TRBJ2-3; D assignment may be TRBD1 or TRBD2 (6 bases each). The CDR3 runs to 12 residues. V lost 6 bases to trimming and J lost 6 bases, with 10 bases between them. CDR1 and CDR2 from the germline V gene are MNHEY and SVGAGI.

The rearrangement joins TRBV7-8 to TRBJ1-2; D gene ambiguous. CDR3 length equals 14 residues. The germline gives CDR1 SGHVS, CDR2 FQNEAQ. V lost 1 base and J lost 2, with 8 bases in between. The CDR3 DNA reads TGTGCCAGCAGCTTAGGGCAGGAAAACTATGGCTACACCTTC. It codes for CASSLGQENYGYTF.

The chain carries TRBV4-2 and TRBJ2-5; D perhaps matches TRBD2 (6 bases). This CDR3 is built from 16 residues. The V and J ends lost 3 bases and 2 bases respectively, with 16 bases between them. From germline, CDR1 is LGHNA and CDR2 YNFKEQ. The CDR3 here is CASSQDGGLGQETQYF. CDR3 nucleotides: TGTGCCAGCAGCCAGGATGGAGGGCTGGGGCAAGAGACCCAGTACTTC.

The chain joins TRBV6-6 to TRBJ1-4, with D perhaps matching TRBD1 (5 bases). CDR1 is MNHNY and CDR2 is SVGAGI in the germline V gene (reference sequence). V was cut by 4 bases and J by 3 bases, with 9 bases left in between. This CDR3 is built from 14 residues. The CDR3 DNA follows: TGTGCCAGCAGTTCGTTGGGGGCTAATGAAAAACTGTTTTTT. Amino acid sequence: CASSSLGANEKLFF.

V is TRBV11-2 and J is TRBJ2-1; a weak D match, TRBD2 (5 bases). The CDR3 has 15 residues. CDR1 and CDR2 (germline): SGHAT, FQNNGV. V was shortened by 8 bases and J by 3 bases, with 17 bases between the two germline ends. CDR3 region: CASCAQVGDYNEQFF. The CDR3 region has the DNA TGTGCCAGCTGTGCCCAGGTCGGGGACTACAATGAGCAGTTCTTC.